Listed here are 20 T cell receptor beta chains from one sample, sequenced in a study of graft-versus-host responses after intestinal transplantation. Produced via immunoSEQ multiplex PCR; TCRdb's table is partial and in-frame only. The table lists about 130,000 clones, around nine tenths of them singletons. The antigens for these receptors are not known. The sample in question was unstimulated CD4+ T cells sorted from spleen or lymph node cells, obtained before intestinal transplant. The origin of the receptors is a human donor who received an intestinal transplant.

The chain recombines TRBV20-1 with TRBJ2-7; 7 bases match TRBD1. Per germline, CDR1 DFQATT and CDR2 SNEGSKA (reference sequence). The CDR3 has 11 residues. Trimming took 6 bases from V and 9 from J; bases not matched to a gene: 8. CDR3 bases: TGCAGTGCGAGACAGGGTTTGGCGCAGTACTTC. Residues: CSARQGLAQYF.

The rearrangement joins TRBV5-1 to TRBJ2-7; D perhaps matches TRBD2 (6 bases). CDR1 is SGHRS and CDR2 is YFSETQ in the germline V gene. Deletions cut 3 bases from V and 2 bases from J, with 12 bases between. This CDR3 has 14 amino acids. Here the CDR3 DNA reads TGCGCCAGCAGCTCCCCGGGACTCCCCTACGAGCAGTACTTC. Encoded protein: CASSSPGLPYEQYF. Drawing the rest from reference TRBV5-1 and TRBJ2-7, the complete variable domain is KAGVTQTPRYLIKTRGQQVTLSCSPISGHRSVSWYQQTPGQGLQFLFEYFSETQRNKGNFPGRFSGRQFSNSRSEMNVSTLELGDSALYLCASSSPGLPYEQYFGPGTRLTVT.

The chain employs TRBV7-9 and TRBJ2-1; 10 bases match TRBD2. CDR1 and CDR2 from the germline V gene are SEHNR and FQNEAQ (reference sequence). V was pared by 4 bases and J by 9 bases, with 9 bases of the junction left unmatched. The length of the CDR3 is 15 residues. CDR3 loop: CASSWGLAGEGEQFF. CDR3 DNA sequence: TGTGCCAGCAGCTGGGGGCTAGCGGGAGAGGGTGAGCAGTTCTTC.

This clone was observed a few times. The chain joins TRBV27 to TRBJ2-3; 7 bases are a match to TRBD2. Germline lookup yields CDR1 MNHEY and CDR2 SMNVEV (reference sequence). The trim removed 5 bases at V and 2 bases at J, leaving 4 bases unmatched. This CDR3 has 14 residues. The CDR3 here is CASSALAVTDTQYF. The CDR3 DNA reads TGTGCCAGCAGTGCCCTAGCGGTCACAGATACGCAGTATTTT.

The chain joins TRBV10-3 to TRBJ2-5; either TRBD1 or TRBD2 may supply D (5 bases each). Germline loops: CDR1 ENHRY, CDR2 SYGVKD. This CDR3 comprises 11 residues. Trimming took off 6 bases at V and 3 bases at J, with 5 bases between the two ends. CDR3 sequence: CAIRGEETQYF. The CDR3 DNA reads TGTGCCATCAGGGGGGAAGAGACCCAGTACTTC.

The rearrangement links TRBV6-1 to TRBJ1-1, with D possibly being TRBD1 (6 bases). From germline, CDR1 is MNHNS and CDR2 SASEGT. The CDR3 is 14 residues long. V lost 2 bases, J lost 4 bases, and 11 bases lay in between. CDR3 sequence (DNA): TGTGCCAGCAGTGAAAGACAGGCGGTCACTGAAGCTTTCTTT. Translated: CASSERQAVTEAFF.

In DNA form, the CDR3 reads TGCGCCAGCAGCGTGGGCCAGGGGGGGACCGAGCAGTACTTC. Translating it yields CASSVGQGGTEQYF. The chain is built from TRBV5-1 and TRBJ2-7; D may be TRBD1 or TRBD2 (7 bases each). The germline gives CDR1 SGHRS, CDR2 YFSETQ. V was shortened by 4 bases and J by 6 bases, with 17 bases between the two germline ends. This CDR3 comprises 14 residues.

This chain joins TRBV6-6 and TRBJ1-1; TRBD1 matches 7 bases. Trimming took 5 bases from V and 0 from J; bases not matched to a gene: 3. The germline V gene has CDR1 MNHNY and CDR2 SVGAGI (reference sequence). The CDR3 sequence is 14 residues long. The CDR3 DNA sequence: TGTGCCAGCAGTCCGGGACAGATGAACACTGAAGCTTTCTTT. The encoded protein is CASSPGQMNTEAFF.

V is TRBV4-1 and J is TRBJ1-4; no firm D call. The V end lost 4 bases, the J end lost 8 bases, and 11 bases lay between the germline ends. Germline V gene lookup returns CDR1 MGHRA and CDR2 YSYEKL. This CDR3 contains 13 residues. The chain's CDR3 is CASSLRTGEKLFF. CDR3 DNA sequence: TGCGCCAGCAGCCTGAGAACCGGAGAAAAACTGTTTTTT.

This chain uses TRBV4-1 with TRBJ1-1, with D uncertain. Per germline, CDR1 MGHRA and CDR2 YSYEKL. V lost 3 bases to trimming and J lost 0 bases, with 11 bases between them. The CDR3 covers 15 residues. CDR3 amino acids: CASSHGQRMNTEAFF. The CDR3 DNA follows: TGCGCCAGCAGCCATGGTCAGAGGATGAACACTGAAGCTTTCTTT.

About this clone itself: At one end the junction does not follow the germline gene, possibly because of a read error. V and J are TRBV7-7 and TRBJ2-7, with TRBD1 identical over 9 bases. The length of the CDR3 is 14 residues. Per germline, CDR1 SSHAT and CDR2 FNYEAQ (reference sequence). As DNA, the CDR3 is TGTGCTAGCAGCGTAGGACAGGGGCTAGGGGAGCAGTACTTC. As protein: CASSVGQGLGEQYF.

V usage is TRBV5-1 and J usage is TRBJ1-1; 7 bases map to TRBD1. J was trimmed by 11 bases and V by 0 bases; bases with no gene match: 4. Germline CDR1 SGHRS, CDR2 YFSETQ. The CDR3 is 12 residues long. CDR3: CASSLEGARAFF. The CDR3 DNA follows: TGCGCCAGCAGCTTGGAGGGGGCGCGGGCTTTCTTT.

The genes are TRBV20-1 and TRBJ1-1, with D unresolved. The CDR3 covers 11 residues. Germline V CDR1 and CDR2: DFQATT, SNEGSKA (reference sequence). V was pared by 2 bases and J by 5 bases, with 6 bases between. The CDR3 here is CSARWGTEAFF. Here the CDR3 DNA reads TGCAGTGCTAGATGGGGTACTGAAGCTTTCTTT.

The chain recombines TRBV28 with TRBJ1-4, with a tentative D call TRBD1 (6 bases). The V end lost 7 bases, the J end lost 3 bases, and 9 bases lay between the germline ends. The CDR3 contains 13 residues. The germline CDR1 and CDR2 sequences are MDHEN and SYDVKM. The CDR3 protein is CASKRGANEKLFF. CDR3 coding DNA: TGTGCCAGCAAGAGGGGGGCTAATGAAAAACTGTTTTTT.

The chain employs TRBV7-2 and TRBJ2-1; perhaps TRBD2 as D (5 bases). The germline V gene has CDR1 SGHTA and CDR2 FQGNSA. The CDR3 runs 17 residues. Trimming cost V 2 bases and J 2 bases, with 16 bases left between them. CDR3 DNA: TGTGCCAGCAGCTTAAACCCTACACCGGAGGCCTACAATGAGCAGTTCTTC. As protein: CASSLNPTPEAYNEQFF.

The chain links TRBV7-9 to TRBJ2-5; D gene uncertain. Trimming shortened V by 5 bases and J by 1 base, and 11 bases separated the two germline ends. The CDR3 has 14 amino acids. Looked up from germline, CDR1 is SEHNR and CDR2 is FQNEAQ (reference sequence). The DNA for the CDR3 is TGTGCCAGCAGCCATTGGGATCTCCAAGAGACCCAGTACTTC. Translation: CASSHWDLQETQYF.

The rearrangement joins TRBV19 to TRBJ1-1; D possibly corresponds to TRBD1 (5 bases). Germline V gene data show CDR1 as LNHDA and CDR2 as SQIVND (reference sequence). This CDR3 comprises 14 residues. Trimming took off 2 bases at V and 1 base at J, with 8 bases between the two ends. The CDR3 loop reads CASSIRGTNTEAFF. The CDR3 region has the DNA TGTGCCAGTAGTATACGGGGGACGAACACTGAAGCTTTCTTT.

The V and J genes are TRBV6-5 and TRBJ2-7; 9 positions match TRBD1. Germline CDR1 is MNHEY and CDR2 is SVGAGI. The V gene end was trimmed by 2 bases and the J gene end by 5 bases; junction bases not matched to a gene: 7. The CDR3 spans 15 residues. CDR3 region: CASSYMGQGWNEQYF. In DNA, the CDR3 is TGTGCCAGCAGTTACATGGGACAGGGTTGGAACGAGCAGTACTTC.

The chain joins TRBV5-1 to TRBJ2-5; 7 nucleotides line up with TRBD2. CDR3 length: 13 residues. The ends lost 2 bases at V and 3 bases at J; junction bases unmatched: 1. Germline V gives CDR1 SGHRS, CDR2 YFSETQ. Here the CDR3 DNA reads TGCGCCAGCAGCTTCCTAGCGGAAGAGACCCAGTACTTC. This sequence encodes CASSFLAEETQYF.

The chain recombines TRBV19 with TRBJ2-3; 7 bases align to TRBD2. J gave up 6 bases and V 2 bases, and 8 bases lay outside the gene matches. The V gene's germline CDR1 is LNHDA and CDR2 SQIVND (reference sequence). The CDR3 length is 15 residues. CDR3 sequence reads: CASSILGAGSDTQYF. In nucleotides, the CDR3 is TGTGCCAGTAGTATATTAGGAGCGGGGTCCGATACGCAGTATTTT.